Listed here is a single TCR beta chain. Random hexamers primed reverse transcription of about 0.5 to 1 ug RNA. TCRdb re-called the immunoSEQ multiplex PCR reads through MiXCR, storing one row per CDR3 protein. The sample consists of about 250,000 distinct CDR3 sequences, about 93% of them appearing once. This sample is part of a study of CD8 T cells in Susac syndrome. Sequencing of TCR beta was undertaken in CD8+ and CD4+ T cells derived from blood. Negative isolation was used for CD8+ and CD4+ T cells and FACS enrichment for TEMRA cells. Looked up from germline, CDR1 is SNHLY and CDR2 is FYNNEI. This CDR3 region has 12 residues. Trimming pared 8 bases from V and 1 base from J, leaving 8 bases between.

The chain carries TRBV2 and TRBJ1-1; D unresolved. The sequenced sample was CD4+ T cells from PBMCs. This receptor was taken from a human donor with multiple sclerosis. The CDR3 nucleotides read TGTGCCAGCGGAGGAGAGAACACTGAAGCTTTCTTT. Its protein product is CASGGENTEAFF.